The 11 T cell receptor beta chains below were found in one sample sequenced in a study of blood T cell repertoires in COVID-19. Clones were sequenced by immunoSEQ multiplex PCR, and TCRdb holds only the in-frame ones, with some missing. The table records 150,000 to 200,000 clones, approximately 95% of them present only once. The sample taken for sequencing was peripheral blood. The source of these receptors is a woman aged 60 to 75 with COVID-19, enrolled during active disease.

This chain connects TRBV3-1 (or the pseudogene TRBV3-2) to TRBJ2-7; no clear D gene. Trimming removed 1 base at V and 5 bases at J, with 6 bases between. CDR3 length: 12 amino acids. CDR1 is LGHDT, CDR2 YNNKEL, per germline (reference sequence). This chain's CDR3 is CASSQVRHEQYF. The CDR3 region has the DNA TGTGCCAGCAGCCAAGTCCGTCACGAGCAGTACTTC.

The genes are TRBV19 and TRBJ1-5; 8 bases match TRBD1. This CDR3 contains 12 residues. Germline V lookup: CDR1 LNHDA, CDR2 SQIVND (reference sequence). V dropped 9 bases and J dropped 7; count of bases not matched to a gene: 5. In DNA form, the CDR3 reads TGTGCCAGCGGACAGGGACTCCAGCCCCAGCATTTT. This translates into CASGQGLQPQHF. The full variable domain, with the rest looked up from reference TRBV19 and TRBJ1-5, is DGGITQSPKYLFRKEGQNVTLSCEQNLNHDAMYWYRQDPGQGLRLIYYSQIVNDFQKGDIAEGYSVSREKKESFPLTVTSAQKNPTAFYLCASGQGLQPQHFGDGTRLSIL.

This clone has only one observation. The V gene is TRBV6-6, the J gene TRBJ2-7, with D possibly being TRBD1 (5 bases). V was shortened by 1 base and J by 3 bases, with 13 bases between the two germline ends. The CDR3 has 15 amino acids. Germline CDR1 and CDR2: MNHNY and SVGAGI (reference sequence). DNA of the CDR3: TGTGCCAGCAGTTACTTGGACACCGTCGTCTACGAGCAGTACTTC. Protein: CASSYLDTVVYEQYF.

In this sample, this clone turned up a few times. This chain uses TRBV7-9 with TRBJ1-4; TRBD1 aligns across 9 bases. The CDR3 spans 15 residues. Germline V gene sequence: CDR1 SEHNR, CDR2 FQNEAQ (reference sequence). Trimming removed 4 bases from V and 7 bases from J; junction bases left unmatched: 7. The CDR3: CASSSSGTGIEKLFF. For the CDR3, the DNA is TGTGCCAGCAGCTCTTCCGGGACAGGGATTGAAAAACTGTTTTTT.

CDR3 sequence (DNA): TGCGCCAGCAGCTTGGAGCTCGGTCTGCAGTATTTT. This codes for CASSLELGLQYF. The chain joins TRBV5-1 to TRBJ2-3; no reliable D call. Trimming stripped 0 bases from V and 11 bases from J, with 10 bases between. The length of the CDR3 is 12 residues. Germline loops: CDR1 SGHRS, CDR2 YFSETQ.

The chain carries TRBV6-2 or TRBV6-3 and TRBJ2-3; 10 bases fit TRBD2. With 2 bases clipped from V and 4 bases from J, the junction kept 6 bases outside the gene matches. Per germline, CDR1 MNHEY and CDR2 SVGEGT. This CDR3 comprises 16 residues. CDR3 nucleotide sequence: TGTGCCAGCAGTTACCCGAGCGGGGGGGTAGCAGATACGCAGTATTTT. This sequence encodes CASSYPSGGVADTQYF.

The chain couples TRBV12-3 or TRBV12-4 to TRBJ2-7; D is uncertain. V was shortened by 3 bases and J by 0 bases, with 6 bases between the two germline ends. The CDR3 runs 13 residues. CDR3 DNA: TGTGCCAGCAGTTTTCTCGGCTCCTACGAGCAGTACTTC. Translated: CASSFLGSYEQYF.

The genes are TRBV19 and TRBJ2-3; TRBD2 matches 9 bases. V was clipped by 3 bases and J by 7 bases; unmatched bases: 11. There are 16 residues in the CDR3. CDR1 is LNHDA and CDR2 is SQIVND in the germline V gene (reference sequence). The CDR3 DNA is TGTGCCAGTAGTATCCGGCCAGCGGGGGGAGAGAATACGCAGTATTTT. Protein sequence: CASSIRPAGGENTQYF.

The J gene is TRBJ1-4, the V gene TRBV7-9; 7 nucleotides line up with TRBD1. J lost 7 bases, V lost 6 bases, and 8 bases had no gene match. Per the germline V gene, CDR1 is SEHNR and CDR2 is FQNEAQ (reference sequence). CDR3 size: 14 residues. CDR3 amino acids: CASSSTNRGEKLFF. For the CDR3, the DNA is TGTGCCAGCAGTTCCACGAACAGGGGTGAAAAACTGTTTTTT.

The chain uses TRBV6-5 and TRBJ1-4; possible D gene TRBD1, 6 bases. Trimming took 6 bases from V and 8 from J, leaving 16 bases between them. The CDR3 covers 14 residues. Germline loops: CDR1 MNHEY, CDR2 SVGAGI. Written as DNA, the CDR3 is TGTGCCAGCAGGAAGACAGGAGATGGCGAAAAACTGTTTTTT. This sequence encodes CASRKTGDGEKLFF.

The V gene is TRBV27, the J gene TRBJ2-7; TRBD2 matches at 11 bases. Germline lookup yields CDR1 MNHEY and CDR2 SMNVEV (reference sequence). The CDR3 totals 16 residues. Losses at the gene ends were 7 bases for V and 1 base for J; bases not matched to a gene: 9. The chain's CDR3 is CASTALSSGGSYEQYF. In nucleotides, the CDR3 is TGTGCCAGCACCGCACTATCTAGCGGGGGGTCCTACGAGCAGTACTTC.